The T cell receptor (beta chain) under discussion was sequenced for a study of human T cells and chemical hapten exposure (dated by TCRdb to the early 2020s). Describing the broader study: For sensitization, 2% DPC in acetone was applied to a roughly 2 cm by roughly 2 cm area of upper inner arm skin. Patch testing was done on the upper back using Finn chambers containing 0.01% DPC, and results were scored after 6 days according to International Contact Dermatitis Research Group standards. Throughout the approximately 24-week study period, patients were also given weekly therapeutic DPC doses on the scalp. Blood samples were taken from patients before sensitization (week 0) and at 2, 6 and about 24 weeks after DPC sensitization. Most of the patients in the cohort were female, and the cohort covered alopecia areata with under or over 50% scalp involvement, alopecia totalis and alopecia universalis. Libraries were pooled for sequencing, and per-sample TCR yields varied mainly because of small differences in library volumes within the pool. Nearly 30 alopecia patients gave blood for TCR sequencing at one to four time points (pre-sensitization, 2, 6 and 24 weeks). The study tracked peripheral blood TCR repertoire changes in vivo during primary and secondary sensitization to the hapten diphenylcyclopropenone (DPC) in alopecia patients.

For this clonotype: The antigen it binds to is not known. At one end, the junction sequence differs from germline, possibly due to a read error.

The CDR3 spans 14 residues, from the cysteine through the phenylalanine. The entry retains the CDR3 DNA only, 42 bases that are in frame from base 1. The paper's findings and limits, for the study overall: After repeated subsampling, the strength of the expansion versus patch-test correlation and the threshold at which it became significant changed. Expanded TCRs formed significantly more large CDR3 similarity clusters than pre-sensitization or healthy control sets, consistent with antigen-driven responses. DPC sensitization did not change the number of TCRs with a frequency above 1 in 1000, and there was no evidence of changes in global repertoire structure. Patch test score was positively correlated with the number of PT1 expanded TCRs, with significance at thresholds 8, 16 and 32 but not at 4. Because every patient had alopecia, a presumed autoimmune disease, the patients' immune response might differ from that of healthy individuals.

The time point label corresponds to: patch test 3, about 24 weeks after DPC sensitization. The treatment or condition label on this specimen signifies: therapeutic diphenylcyclopropenone sensitization with weekly scalp DPC. At every patch-test visit, the blood draw took place before the patch test was put on. Patients were eligible if aged 18 to 70, diagnosed with alopecia and judged suitable for DPC therapy, and pregnant patients were excluded. Total RNA was extracted from unfractionated whole blood that had been collected in Tempus Blood RNA tubes. The method behind the library was RACE. Sequencing took place on a NextSeq 500. Library preparation attached unique molecular identifiers to individual cDNA molecules for quantitative, reproducible TCR counting. From each blood RNA sample, both TCR alpha and TCR beta chains were sequenced. For the original study's pipeline: Samples had a median of about 96,000 TCRs, with a range from roughly 23,224 to 750,000. V, J and CDR3 annotation of the TCR reads was performed with the Decombinator software suite. For the PS versus PT1 abundance plots, all samples were subsampled to the same number of TCRs (28,000). Expanded TCRs were defined as absent before sensitization and observed at least eight times at the 2-week time point. TCRdb took the public reads, trimmed them with fastp at Q25, ran MiXCR for clone calling and kept in-frame beta chains. Each CDR3 protein appears once, grouped with its most common genes and DNA. None of the V and J calls come from the authors' own analysis; TCRdb made them. The sample includes some 60,000 distinct CDR3 sequences, with over 10% observed a single time. The top ten constitute around 2.4% of the sample.

Sequenced material: whole blood, taken in connection with sensitization to the hapten diphenylcyclopropenone (DPC). The clonotype originates from a man aged 30 to 45 with alopecia areata. Some clones in this sample may be carry-over from other donors' samples. The rearranged chain carries TRBV12-3 or TRBV12-4 and TRBJ1-2, with 7 bases aligning to TRBD1. The sequenced DNA is TGTGCCAACAGTCCTCCATACAGGGGCGGCGGCTACACCTTC. The encoded protein is CANSPPYRGGGYTF.